These T cell receptor beta chains were read from a single sample in a study of cytomegalovirus exposure and HLA in healthy donors. Profiling relied on immunoSEQ multiplex PCR, and the TCRdb table lists in-frame clones only, not all of them. This sample yields about 120,000 clones, of which approximately 78% are seen a single time; 3% to 4% belongs to the top ten. The specimen sequenced was PBMCs. These receptors originate from a woman aged 25-40 years in good health and CMV-seropositive. Each CDR3 is given with its conserved first and last residue. D genes are given only for firm matches. Size is stated for part of the rows, as once, few or many counts, or as a class when the clone is expanded.

CDR3 DNA: TGTGCCAGCAGTTTCGCAGGGGGGGCTTTCTTT
CDR3 protein: CASSFAGGAFF
clone size: -
V gene: TRBV28
J gene: TRBJ1-1
D gene: TRBD1

CDR3 DNA: TGTGCCAGCAGCGCGACCTCCAGGGTTCCTCACTATGGCTACACCTTC
CDR3 protein: CASSATSRVPHYGYTF
clone size: -
V gene: TRBV9
J gene: TRBJ1-2
D gene: -

CDR3 DNA: TGTGCCAGCAGTTACGGACTAGCATCCGATACGCAGTATTTT
CDR3 protein: CASSYGLASDTQYF
clone size: -
V gene: TRBV6-5
J gene: TRBJ2-3
D gene: TRBD2

CDR3 DNA: TGTGCCAGCAGCCAAGGACAGGGGTCGTTAGAGACCCAGTACTTC
CDR3 protein: CASSQGQGSLETQYF
clone size: -
V gene: TRBV5-4
J gene: TRBJ2-5
D gene: TRBD1

CDR3 DNA: TGTGCCAGCAGCTTAGATGGGCGGGGGGGGGCCAATGAGCAGTTCTTC
CDR3 protein: CASSLDGRGGANEQFF
clone size: few
V gene: TRBV7-2
J gene: TRBJ2-1
D gene: TRBD2

CDR3 DNA: TGTGCCAGTGAAGCTCAGGGGGCAGTCTCTGAAGCTTTCTTT
CDR3 protein: CASEAQGAVSEAFF
clone size: -
V gene: TRBV19
J gene: TRBJ1-1
D gene: TRBD1

CDR3 DNA: TGTGCCAGCAGTGACAGGGGCCGGTATGGCTACACCTTC
CDR3 protein: CASSDRGRYGYTF
clone size: -
V gene: TRBV6-5
J gene: TRBJ1-2
D gene: TRBD1

CDR3 DNA: TGTGCCAGTAGTATGAGACAGTTTATTGATACGCAGTATTTT
CDR3 protein: CASSMRQFIDTQYF
clone size: -
V gene: TRBV19
J gene: TRBJ2-3
D gene: -

CDR3 DNA: TGTGCCAGCGAGGGTGCTAGGAACACTGAAGCTTTCTTT
CDR3 protein: CASEGARNTEAFF
clone size: -
V gene: TRBV6-6
J gene: TRBJ1-1
D gene: -

CDR3 DNA: TGTGCCAGCAGTAGCCTAAGCTCCTACGAGCAGTACTTC
CDR3 protein: CASSSLSSYEQYF
clone size: -
V gene: TRBV25-1
J gene: TRBJ2-7
D gene: -

CDR3 DNA: TGTGCCAGTAGCCCCTGGAGTAGCGGGGGGTTGAATGAGCAGTTCTTC
CDR3 protein: CASSPWSSGGLNEQFF
clone size: -
V gene: TRBV19
J gene: TRBJ2-1
D gene: TRBD2

CDR3 DNA: TGCGCCAGCAGCCAAGTGACAGGGCAAGGAGCTTTCTTT
CDR3 protein: CASSQVTGQGAFF
clone size: -
V gene: TRBV4-3
J gene: TRBJ1-1
D gene: TRBD1

CDR3 DNA: TGTGCCAGCAGTGCTCACCACTCGGGGGCAACTAATGAAAAACTGTTTTTT
CDR3 protein: CASSAHHSGATNEKLFF
clone size: once
V gene: TRBV2
J gene: TRBJ1-4
D gene: -

CDR3 DNA: TGTGCCAGCAGCTTCAATTCAGGCGGGGGAGATACGCAGTATTTT
CDR3 protein: CASSFNSGGGDTQYF
clone size: -
V gene: TRBV7-2
J gene: TRBJ2-3
D gene: TRBD2

CDR3 DNA: TGTGCCAGCAGTAACGACAGGGGTACGCAGTATTTT
CDR3 protein: CASSNDRGTQYF
clone size: -
V gene: TRBV2
J gene: TRBJ2-3
D gene: TRBD1

CDR3 DNA: TGTGCCAGCAGCCTAGACAGGAACACTGAAGCTTTCTTT
CDR3 protein: CASSLDRNTEAFF
clone size: few
V gene: TRBV6-5
J gene: TRBJ1-1
D gene: -

CDR3 DNA: TGCAGCGTTGAGACACGGACAGCCTACGAGCAGTACTTC
CDR3 protein: CSVETRTAYEQYF
clone size: -
V gene: TRBV29-1
J gene: TRBJ2-7
D gene: -

CDR3 DNA: TGTGCCAGCAGTCCTCAGAGGGGGCCGATCGAGCAGTACTTC
CDR3 protein: CASSPQRGPIEQYF
clone size: -
V gene: TRBV6-1
J gene: TRBJ2-7
D gene: TRBD1

CDR3 DNA: TGTGCCAGCAGCTTGGGGGGACAGGGTGCCGAGCAGTACTTC
CDR3 protein: CASSLGGQGAEQYF
clone size: few
V gene: TRBV5-4
J gene: TRBJ2-7
D gene: TRBD1

CDR3 DNA: TGTGCCAGCAGCTTAATGGGTAGCGCGAACACCGGGGAGCTGTTTTTT
CDR3 protein: CASSLMGSANTGELFF
clone size: -
V gene: TRBV7-3
J gene: TRBJ2-2
D gene: -

CDR3 DNA: TGCGCCAGCAGACCTACGGGACAGTTCCAAGAGACCCAGTACTTC
CDR3 protein: CASRPTGQFQETQYF
clone size: -
V gene: TRBV5-1
J gene: TRBJ2-5
D gene: TRBD1

CDR3 DNA: TGTGCCAGCAGCGTTGGCCTATCTATAACGGGCACCGGGGAGCTGTTTTTT
CDR3 protein: CASSVGLSITGTGELFF
clone size: -
V gene: TRBV9
J gene: TRBJ2-2
D gene: -

CDR3 DNA: TGCAGCGTTGGCCCCGGGGGGCGTGGAAACACCATATATTTT
CDR3 protein: CSVGPGGRGNTIYF
clone size: -
V gene: TRBV29-1
J gene: TRBJ1-3
D gene: -

CDR3 DNA: TGCGCCAGCAGCCCCGAGTCCAGGGTCTACGAGCAGTACTTC
CDR3 protein: CASSPESRVYEQYF
clone size: -
V gene: TRBV5-1
J gene: TRBJ2-7
D gene: -

CDR3 DNA: TGTGCCAGCAGCACCCTAGGGACTAGCGGCGAGACCCAGTACTTC
CDR3 protein: CASSTLGTSGETQYF
clone size: -
V gene: TRBV5-6
J gene: TRBJ2-5
D gene: TRBD2

CDR3 DNA: TGTGCCAGCAGCTTAACCCAGGGTGACACCGGGGAGCTGTTTTTT
CDR3 protein: CASSLTQGDTGELFF
clone size: -
V gene: TRBV7-3
J gene: TRBJ2-2
D gene: -

CDR3 DNA: TGCAGCGCCCCTGTCGGCAATGAGCAGTTCTTC
CDR3 protein: CSAPVGNEQFF
clone size: few
V gene: TRBV29-1
J gene: TRBJ2-1
D gene: -

CDR3 DNA: TGTGCCAGCAGCTTCGTGACCCTCCGACTAGTACTCAGCACAGATACGCAGTATTTT
CDR3 protein: CASSFVTLRLVLSTDTQYF
clone size: -
V gene: TRBV11-3
J gene: TRBJ2-3
D gene: -

CDR3 DNA: TGCGCCAGCAGCCAAGAGACTAGCGGGACAGCAGATACGCAGTATTTT
CDR3 protein: CASSQETSGTADTQYF
clone size: -
V gene: TRBV4-1
J gene: TRBJ2-3
D gene: TRBD2

CDR3 DNA: TGTGCCAGCAGTGTCGGGTATAGCAATCAGCCCCAGCATTTT
CDR3 protein: CASSVGYSNQPQHF
clone size: once
V gene: TRBV2
J gene: TRBJ1-5
D gene: -

CDR3 DNA: TGTGCCAGCAGCTGGGGTGGACAGGGAAATTACGAGCAGTACTTC
CDR3 protein: CASSWGGQGNYEQYF
clone size: -
V gene: TRBV5-6
J gene: TRBJ2-7
D gene: TRBD1

CDR3 DNA: TGTGCCAGCAGCTCGGCGGGGGAAGACTACGAGCAGTACTTC
CDR3 protein: CASSSAGEDYEQYF
clone size: -
V gene: TRBV13
J gene: TRBJ2-7
D gene: TRBD2

CDR3 DNA: TGTGCCACCAGCAGAGGCAGGGTAGGGACAGATACGCAGTATTTT
CDR3 protein: CATSRGRVGTDTQYF
clone size: -
V gene: TRBV15
J gene: TRBJ2-3
D gene: -

CDR3 DNA: TGTGCCAGCAGGGTACAGGGGAATGAGCAGTTCTTC
CDR3 protein: CASRVQGNEQFF
clone size: -
V gene: TRBV28
J gene: TRBJ2-1
D gene: TRBD1

CDR3 DNA: TGTGCCAGTAGTATAGATGGACAGGGGGGACTCTACGAGCAGTACTTC
CDR3 protein: CASSIDGQGGLYEQYF
clone size: once
V gene: TRBV19
J gene: TRBJ2-7
D gene: TRBD1

CDR3 DNA: TGTGCCAGCAGTGAACACCAGGGTCATAGCAATCAGCCCCAGCATTTT
CDR3 protein: CASSEHQGHSNQPQHF
clone size: -
V gene: TRBV2
J gene: TRBJ1-5
D gene: -

CDR3 DNA: TGCAGCGTCGAGGGGACAGGGCAGACCGGGGAGCTGTTTTTT
CDR3 protein: CSVEGTGQTGELFF
clone size: -
V gene: TRBV29-1
J gene: TRBJ2-2
D gene: TRBD1

CDR3 DNA: TGTGCCAGCAGCCTTCCGGCGGGGGTGAACACTGAAGCTTTCTTT
CDR3 protein: CASSLPAGVNTEAFF
clone size: -
V gene: TRBV7-6
J gene: TRBJ1-1
D gene: -

CDR3 DNA: TGTGCCAGCAGCGGTCCGGGACTAGCGGGTCCCGGGGAGCTGTTTTTT
CDR3 protein: CASSGPGLAGPGELFF
clone size: -
V gene: TRBV11-2
J gene: TRBJ2-2
D gene: TRBD2

CDR3 DNA: TGTGCCAGCAGTCCCGGGGGGACCTACAATGAGCAGTTCTTC
CDR3 protein: CASSPGGTYNEQFF
clone size: -
V gene: TRBV28
J gene: TRBJ2-1
D gene: TRBD2

CDR3 DNA: TGTGCCAGCAGCGCGGGACAGGGTGGGGAGACCCAGTACTTC
CDR3 protein: CASSAGQGGETQYF
clone size: -
V gene: TRBV9
J gene: TRBJ2-5
D gene: TRBD1

CDR3 DNA: TGCGCCAGCAGCTTGTTCGGAGATAGCAATCAGCCCCAGCATTTT
CDR3 protein: CASSLFGDSNQPQHF
clone size: -
V gene: TRBV5-1
J gene: TRBJ1-5
D gene: -

CDR3 DNA: TGTGCCAGCAGCTTGGGGCCGGGTGGGTACACTGAAGCTTTCTTT
CDR3 protein: CASSLGPGGYTEAFF
clone size: -
V gene: TRBV5-6
J gene: TRBJ1-1
D gene: -

CDR3 DNA: TGTGCCAGCAGGACGACCCGGACAGGGTATGGCTACACCTTC
CDR3 protein: CASRTTRTGYGYTF
clone size: once
V gene: TRBV2
J gene: TRBJ1-2
D gene: TRBD1

CDR3 DNA: TGTGCCAGCAGTCGCTTGCGGGGGCCGAACACTGAAGCTTTCTTT
CDR3 protein: CASSRLRGPNTEAFF
clone size: -
V gene: TRBV6-1
J gene: TRBJ1-1
D gene: -

CDR3 DNA: TGTGCCAGCAGCCAAGTGGGACAGGGGTTTGAAAAACTGTTTTTT
CDR3 protein: CASSQVGQGFEKLFF
clone size: few
V gene: TRBV7-9
J gene: TRBJ1-4
D gene: TRBD1

CDR3 DNA: TGTGCTAGTGGTAAGCTACAGGGGATGAACACTGAAGCTTTCTTT
CDR3 protein: CASGKLQGMNTEAFF
clone size: -
V gene: TRBV12-5
J gene: TRBJ1-1
D gene: TRBD1

CDR3 DNA: TGTGCCAGCAGCGGAGTGGGCCAGGGTTCCTACGAGCAGTACTTC
CDR3 protein: CASSGVGQGSYEQYF
clone size: -
V gene: TRBV6-5
J gene: TRBJ2-7
D gene: -

CDR3 DNA: TGCGCCAGCAGCTTGGCCGGACAGAGCCTAGACTATGGCTACACCTTC
CDR3 protein: CASSLAGQSLDYGYTF
clone size: -
V gene: TRBV5-1
J gene: TRBJ1-2
D gene: -

CDR3 DNA: TGTGCCAGCAGCTTCGCGGGGGGGCCCTTGCTCAGGGAGACCCAGTACTTC
CDR3 protein: CASSFAGGPLLRETQYF
clone size: -
V gene: TRBV7-9
J gene: TRBJ2-5
D gene: TRBD2

CDR3 DNA: TGTGCCAGCAGTTCGCATTCAGGAGGCGGGGATGGCTACACCTTC
CDR3 protein: CASSSHSGGGDGYTF
clone size: -
V gene: TRBV28
J gene: TRBJ1-2
D gene: -

CDR3 DNA: TGTGCCAGCAGTTCCGGGACAGCGGCCTACGAGCAGTACTTC
CDR3 protein: CASSSGTAAYEQYF
clone size: few
V gene: TRBV28
J gene: TRBJ2-7
D gene: TRBD1